What follows is one T cell receptor beta chain and its context. This clonotype was picked up many times. Its antigen is not yet known. Base qualities are not recorded, but no much larger clone differs from it by a single base. These data originate in a study of T cells in Graves' hyperthyroidism and ophthalmopathy (dated by TCRdb to the late 2010s). In the study overall: Peripheral blood samples were taken at the time of initial diagnosis, prior to any treatment. For training and testing, the 100 or so patients in the discovery cohort were randomly divided in a 7:3 ratio. TCR Vbeta CDR3 sequencing of some 140 peripheral blood samples (under 45 ophthalmopathy, 75 to 85 hyperthyroidism and roughly 17 progressor patients) is reported in the paper. After sampling, hyperthyroidism patients received methimazole starting at 30 mg daily, and ophthalmopathy patients received high-dose intravenous methylprednisolone. TCR V-J signatures able to tell the groups apart were searched for in a discovery cohort of 90 to 100 patients, of whom over 40 had Graves' ophthalmopathy and roughly 57 had stable Graves' hyperthyroidism. Thyroid tissue and blood T-cell repertoires from several Graves' hyperthyroidism patients were also compared in the study. An independent validation cohort of some 18 hyperthyroidism patients and roughly 16 patients who later progressed to ophthalmopathy tested prospective prediction of ophthalmopathy. The research as a whole found: No statistical method was used to fix the sample size in advance, and group allocation was not hidden from the investigators. A model built on a 13 V-J signature distinguished ophthalmopathy from stable hyperthyroidism, reaching roughly 88% sensitivity and 81.08% specificity in cross-validation and 80%/75% in testing. In validation, the model predicted progression to ophthalmopathy a median of around six months before onset, with about 71% sensitivity and nearly 75% specificity. Blood samples also contained most of the expanded thyroid clonotypes (frequency above 0.001), which suggests that blood repertoires may reflect thyroid immune responses.

V loses 5 bases, J loses 3 bases, and the germline ends lie 7 bases apart. Including the terminal cysteine and phenylalanine, the CDR3 comprises 12 residues. Only the CDR3 DNA is retained, 36 bases long and in frame from the first base. Ophthalmopathy patients had moderately to severely active disease, with a Clinical Activity Score of 3 or more, a NOSPECS grade of 4 or more, and a disease duration of less than 3 months. Exclusion was applied to patients with uncontrolled infections, other autoimmune diseases, pregnancy or lactation. Diagnoses were based on clinical symptoms, serum thyroxine and TRAb, thyroid ultrasound and orbital computed tomography. PBMCs were separated from under 12 ml of fresh peripheral blood using Ficoll-Paque density gradient centrifugation. Trizol reagent was used to extract total RNA, and RNA quality was then checked on an Agilent 2100 Bioanalyzer. The TCR beta CDR3 regions were amplified from the RNA transcripts. The TCR CDR3 was subjected to a first round of RT-PCR using the HTBI primer set and the Qiagen OneStep RT-PCR kit. Libraries were constructed in a second round of multiplex PCR, after which size selection and purification were carried out. Libraries were sequenced paired-end with 100 bp reads on an Illumina HiSeq2000. In the authors' own workflow: SOAPnuke was used to process the raw data, removing reads that contained adapters or uncalled bases, had a mean Phred below 15, or lacked an exact match to the constant primer or identifier. COPE v1.2.5 was used to merge the high-quality paired reads, and each unique nucleotide sequence was defined as a clonotype. MiTCR v1.1 was used to align clonotypes to the IMGT TRBV, TRBD and TRBJ reference segments. The analysis was restricted to V-J combinations with a frequency above 0.0001, which together covered around 99% of the repertoires. A TCS score was defined as the ratio between F50 (clonal expansion) and ExV (chaos), using BLOSUM62-based TCRdist between CDR3 peptides within each V-J. Welch's t-statistics and random forest reduced just over 500 V-J features to 10 to 15, which were used in a naive Bayes classifier (R e1071). TCRdb redid the processing of the public reads, applying fastp at Q25 and MiXCR, and retained in-frame beta chains. When rows share a CDR3 protein, they turn into one entry using the most common DNA and genes. The V and J calls reflect TCRdb's pipeline rather than the authors' work. The sample data list more than 300,000 distinct CDR3 sequences, and 15% to 20% of these were observed just once. Less than 45% of the sample rests with the top ten.

The specimen sequenced was blood. The receptor's source is a man in his late teens or twenties with Graves' ophthalmopathy. The sequence is built from TRBV12-3 or TRBV12-4 and TRBJ1-2, with the D segment identity uncertain. The base sequence is TGTGCCAGCAGTCGCGGCCACTATGGCTACACCTTC. Translated, it reads CASSRGHYGYTF.